These T cell receptor beta chains were read from a single sample in a study of CD8+ T cells in alopecia areata. Produced via immunoSEQ multiplex PCR; TCRdb's table is partial and in-frame only. Of some 190,000 clones in the sample, more than 50% were seen once. The specimen comprised CD4+ T cells sorted from blood, sampled at week 24, from a patient treated with tofacitinib. These receptors were collected from a human donor with alopecia areata. Each CDR3 is given with its conserved first and last residue. The D gene is left open where the match is weak. Size tells how often a clone was seen (once, few, many) or the class of an expanded clone, and some rows leave it out.

>TRBJ1-2|NA|TRBV29-1|NA
TGCAGCGCGGACAGTGATGGCTACACCTTC
CSADSDGYTF
>TRBJ2-2|NA|TRBV12-5|NA
TGTGCTAGTGGTTTGGTCGTCAACACCGGGGAGCTGTTTTTT
CASGLVVNTGELFF
>TRBJ2-1|NA|TRBV30|TRBD2
TGTGCCTGGAGTGTACAGAGGGCTAGCGGCAATGAGCAGTTCTTC
CAWSVQRASGNEQFF
>TRBJ1-6|many|TRBV7-2|NA
TGTGCCAGCAGCTTTGACTCTGGGGGTGGCTCACCCCTCCACTTT
CASSFDSGGGSPLHF
>TRBJ2-4|NA|TRBV29-1|NA
TGCAGCGTACCACCGGACACCCTGAGGGACATTCAGTACTTC
CSVPPDTLRDIQYF
>TRBJ2-7|NA|TRBV30|NA
TGTGCCTGGAGTGTTCGGAAGTACTACGAGCAGTACTTC
CAWSVRKYYEQYF
>TRBJ1-1|few|TRBV9|TRBD1
TGTGCCAGCAGCCCACAGGGGGACACTGAAGCTTTCTTT
CASSPQGDTEAFF
>TRBJ2-5|NA|TRBV5-1|NA
TGCGCCAGCAGCTTGATGCCTGGACAGCAAGAGACCCAGTACTTC
CASSLMPGQQETQYF
>TRBJ2-7|once|TRBV29-1|NA
TGCAGCGTTTCTCTGGGTTCCTACGAGCAGTACTTC
CSVSLGSYEQYF
>TRBJ1-1|NA|TRBV11-2|NA
TGTGCCAGCAACAGGAAGCGGGACACTGAAGCTTTCTTT
CASNRKRDTEAFF
>TRBJ2-3|NA|TRBV7-3|NA
TGTGCCAGCAGCTCGGGTCTTATAATGGATACGCAGTATTTT
CASSSGLIMDTQYF
>TRBJ2-2|NA|TRBV29-1|TRBD1
TGCAGCGTGACAGGGATTGCCGGGGAGCTGTTTTTT
CSVTGIAGELFF
>TRBJ2-5|NA|TRBV11-2|TRBD2
TGTGCCAGCAGCTTAGATTATTTCGAGTTAGCGGGGGACACCCAGTACTTC
CASSLDYFELAGDTQYF
>TRBJ1-1|NA|TRBV29-1|TRBD1
TGCAGCGCGGGACAGCTGAACACTGAAGCTTTCTTT
CSAGQLNTEAFF
>TRBJ2-1|few|TRBV5-4|NA
TGTGCCAGCAGCTTGGATCATCTTAGGGCGAATGAGCAGTTCTTC
CASSLDHLRANEQFF
>TRBJ2-3|NA|TRBV27|NA
TGTGCCAGCAGTTTATTAGGAGTATCTAGCACAGATACGCAGTATTTT
CASSLLGVSSTDTQYF
>TRBJ1-2|NA|TRBV11-2|NA
TGTGCCAGCAGCTTAGTGTCCGGGGGGGCTAACTATGGCTACACCTTC
CASSLVSGGANYGYTF
>TRBJ2-2|NA|TRBV27|NA
TGTGCCAGCAGTTTAGCCCCAGGGATGAAACCCGGGGAGCTGTTTTTT
CASSLAPGMKPGELFF
>TRBJ1-2|NA|TRBV28|NA
TGTGCCAGCAGTTCGTCGACAGATGGCTACACCTTC
CASSSSTDGYTF
>TRBJ2-6|NA|TRBV2|TRBD1
TGTGCCAGCAGTCCGGGACAGGGACAGTCTGGGGCCAACGTCCTGACTTTC
CASSPGQGQSGANVLTF
>TRBJ1-1|NA|TRBV9|TRBD1
TGTGCCAGCAGCGTCGGGACAGGGAAGGACACTGAAGCTTTCTTT
CASSVGTGKDTEAFF
>TRBJ1-5|few|TRBV27|NA
TGTGCCAGCAGTTCCGACATATATAGCAATCAGCCCCAGCATTTT
CASSSDIYSNQPQHF
>TRBJ1-6|NA|TRBV13|NA
TGTGCCAGCAGCCCCGCCGGGACCAGGGATCGGGATTCACCCCTCCACTTT
CASSPAGTRDRDSPLHF
>TRBJ1-2|NA|TRBV29-1|NA
TGCAGCGTTGGAGACAGGCTTCTTATGGGCTACACCTTC
CSVGDRLLMGYTF
>TRBJ1-1|few|TRBV6-5|TRBD1
TGTGCCAGCAGCTACATTACAGGGGGCCCTGAAGCTTTCTTT
CASSYITGGPEAFF
>TRBJ1-4|NA|TRBV5-1|NA
TGCGCCAGCAGCTTGGACGGACAGATTCAAGAAAAACTGTTTTTT
CASSLDGQIQEKLFF
>TRBJ2-5|NA|TRBV7-2|TRBD1
TGTGCCAGCAGCTCTCGGGACAGGCCCGAGGGGTGGACCCAGTACTTC
CASSSRDRPEGWTQYF
>TRBJ2-1|NA|TRBV25-1|TRBD2
TGTGCCAGCACTCTACCATCTAGCGGGGGGAATAATGAGCAGTTCTTC
CASTLPSSGGNNEQFF
>TRBJ2-5|NA|TRBV5-1|TRBD2
TGCGCCAGCAGCTTGGCCGGGGGGGCCGAGGAGACCCAGTACTTC
CASSLAGGAEETQYF
>TRBJ2-7|NA|TRBV27|TRBD1
TGTGCCAGATGCCGACAGGGTCCCTACGAGCAGTACTTC
CARCRQGPYEQYF
>TRBJ2-1|once|TRBV27|NA
TGTGCCAGCAGTCCGCTACGGGGGTCCTACAATGAGCAGTTCTTC
CASSPLRGSYNEQFF
>TRBJ1-1|NA|TRBV30|TRBD1
TGTGCCTGGACCATAGACAGGGGGTTGGGAGCTTTCTTT
CAWTIDRGLGAFF
>TRBJ1-3|few|TRBV4-3|NA
TGCGCCAGCAGCCAAGATCAAGGAAACACCATATATTTT
CASSQDQGNTIYF
>TRBJ1-6|NA|TRBV7-3|NA
TGTGCCAGCAGCCTAAGGATGGAATCACCCCTCCACTTT
CASSLRMESPLHF
>TRBJ2-3|NA|TRBV29-1|NA
TGCAGCGCTACGGACCTGTGGGATACGCAGTATTTT
CSATDLWDTQYF
>TRBJ2-1|NA|TRBV20-1|TRBD1
TGCAGTGCTAGCGTACAGGGGAACAAGTTCTTC
CSASVQGNKFF
>TRBJ2-7|NA|TRBV7-2|NA
TGTGCCAGCAGCCTTACGGACTACGAGCAGTACTTC
CASSLTDYEQYF
>TRBJ1-2|NA|TRBV2|TRBD1
TGTGCCAGCAGCTCCGGACAGGGGCACTATGGCTACACCTTC
CASSSGQGHYGYTF
>TRBJ1-2|NA|TRBV6-6|NA
TGTGCCAGCAGTAGAGAGGGCTACACCTTC
CASSREGYTF
>TRBJ2-2|NA|TRBV9|NA
TGTGCCAGCAGCGTGATACTCACCGGGGAGCTGTTTTTT
CASSVILTGELFF
>TRBJ1-2|NA|TRBV6-5|NA
TGTGCCAGCAGTGACGGTGGATATGGCTACACCTTC
CASSDGGYGYTF
>TRBJ2-1|NA|TRBV15|TRBD2
TGTGCCACCAGCAGGCTAGCGGGGGGGCATAAGGAGCAGTTCTTC
CATSRLAGGHKEQFF
>TRBJ2-3|NA|TRBV5-1|NA
TGCGCCAGCAGTTGGGGGGCCACAGATACGCAGTATTTT
CASSWGATDTQYF
>TRBJ1-4|NA|TRBV23-1|NA
TGCGCCAGCAGTCAAAACCCGACGGGCACTAATGAAAAACTGTTTTTT
CASSQNPTGTNEKLFF
>TRBJ2-2|NA|TRBV29-1|TRBD1
TGCAGCGTTTTTCCGACAGGGATGGGGTCCGGGGAGCTGTTTTTT
CSVFPTGMGSGELFF
>TRBJ2-7|once|TRBV7-8|NA
TGTGCCAGCAGCTTAGGCAGGACGGGAGAGCAGTACTTC
CASSLGRTGEQYF
>TRBJ2-5|few|TRBV5-6|TRBD1
TGTGCCAGCATCCCCAGGGGGCTTGGGGAGACCCAGTACTTC
CASIPRGLGETQYF
>TRBJ2-3|NA|TRBV9|TRBD1
TGTGCCAGCAGCGTCGTCCGGGACAGGGGTAGAACAGATACGCAGTATTTT
CASSVVRDRGRTDTQYF
>TRBJ2-5|NA|TRBV7-2|TRBD2
TGTGCCAGCAGCTTAGTATCGGGGGGGCGAGAGACCCAGTACTTC
CASSLVSGGRETQYF
>TRBJ2-7|NA|TRBV11-1|TRBD1
TGTGCCAGCAGCCGTGGGACAGACTACGAGCAGTACTTC
CASSRGTDYEQYF
>TRBJ1-2|few|TRBV21-1|NA
TGTGCCAGCAGCCCGGAGGGGGTTGGCTACACCTTC
CASSPEGVGYTF
>TRBJ1-2|NA|TRBV29-1|NA
TGCAGCGTTGAAAATCCATTTGGGACCGAGAGGGGTGGCTACACCTTC
CSVENPFGTERGGYTF
>TRBJ1-6|NA|TRBV30|TRBD1
TGTGCCTGGAGTGTAGCCGGGACAGCCAAACTAAATTCACCCCTCCACTTT
CAWSVAGTAKLNSPLHF